This TCR beta chain was retrieved from a study of blood T cells in healthy people across ages. As for this clonotype: One end of the junction is discordant with germline, which a read error may explain.

It was with a sample-barcoded 5' primer and a J-beta primer mix that a second PCR of roughly 7 to 12 cycles was run. Each CDR3 protein gets one entry after TCRdb re-called the 5' RACE reads with MiXCR. This sample yields some 1.4 million distinct CDR3 sequences, of which 40% to 50% are seen a single time; roughly 7.9% belongs to the top ten. CDR3 length equals 13 residues. Germline assignment: CDR1 MNHNS and CDR2 SASEGT. The V and J genes are TRBV6-1 and TRBJ2-5, with a tentative D call TRBD2 (6 bases). The J call is uncertain, as TRBJ2-7 better fits the DNA end. This sequence originates from a woman aged 18-29 years in good health. Sequences were obtained from blood. The CDR3 DNA reads TGTGCCGGCAGTGGGGGGTTTCGATACGAGCAGTACTTC. The encoded protein is CAGSGGFRYEQYF.